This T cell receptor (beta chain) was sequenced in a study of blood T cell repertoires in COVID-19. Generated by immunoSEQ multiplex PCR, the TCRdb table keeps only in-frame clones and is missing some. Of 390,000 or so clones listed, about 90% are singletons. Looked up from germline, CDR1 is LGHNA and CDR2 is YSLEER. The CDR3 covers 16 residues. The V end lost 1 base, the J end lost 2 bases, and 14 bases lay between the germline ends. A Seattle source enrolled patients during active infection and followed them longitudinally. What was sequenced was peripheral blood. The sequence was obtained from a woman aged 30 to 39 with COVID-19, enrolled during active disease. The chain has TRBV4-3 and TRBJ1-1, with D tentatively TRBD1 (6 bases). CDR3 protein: CASSQGTQGPNTEAFF. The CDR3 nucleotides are TGCGCCAGCAGCCAAGGAACACAGGGACCTAACACTGAAGCTTTCTTT.